Listed below are T cell receptor beta chains from one sample, sequenced in a study of T cells in Graves' hyperthyroidism and ophthalmopathy. Via MiXCR, TCRdb re-called the multiplex PCR reads, giving one row per CDR3 protein. The data contain approximately 510,000 distinct CDR3 sequences, roughly 20% of them singletons. The sample consisted of blood. All receptors come from a man between 18 and 35 years old with Graves' hyperthyroidism. Each CDR3 is given without its conserved first and last residue. A D gene is named only where the DNA matches it firmly.

j_gene	d_gene	v_gene	CDR3aa
TRBJ2-7	TRBD1	TRBV6-1	ASRKQGWYEQY
TRBJ1-1	.	TRBV30	AWSVRLRGNTEAF
TRBJ1-1	.	TRBV7-9	ASSLERFLSEAF
TRBJ1-2	.	TRBV10-1	ASSPGGTGNYGYT
TRBJ2-2	TRBD2	TRBV27	ASGYRLAGGMAGELF
TRBJ1-1	.	TRBV9	ASSVEGTGMNTEAF
TRBJ2-7	.	TRBV20-1	SARGLGEQY
TRBJ2-2	TRBD1	TRBV7-2	ASSFDRADTGELF
TRBJ1-6	.	TRBV12-5	ASGLVADRWTGRPPLH
TRBJ1-1	TRBD1	TRBV2	ATDREGMNTEAF
TRBJ1-2	TRBD1	TRBV20-1	SARQSPKQGASGYT
TRBJ1-5	.	TRBV20-1	SARDVEGQFRPQH
TRBJ2-7	TRBD1	TRBV19	ASSPTGDPFHEQY
TRBJ2-7	TRBD1	TRBV19	ASSNNRGLNEQY
TRBJ1-2	.	TRBV7-9	ASSLGQSPNYGYT
TRBJ2-3	.	TRBV11-2	ASSSHRYRTDTQY
TRBJ2-7	TRBD1	TRBV29-1	SVEDERRQGGEQY
TRBJ2-7	.	TRBV3-1	ASSPTAVPEGQY
TRBJ2-2	.	TRBV15	ATSRDDNGLTNTGELF
TRBJ1-1	.	TRBV4-2	ASSQEEGGSTEAF
TRBJ2-6	.	TRBV4-1	ASSPSRGAGANVLT
TRBJ2-2	TRBD1	TRBV24-1	ATSETTGFRTGGPNTGELF